These 2 T cell receptor beta chains were sequenced from one sample in a study of OX40 agonist ivuxolimab in advanced cancers. TCRdb keeps only in-frame clones here, not all; method: immunoSEQ multiplex PCR. This sample has some 42,000 clones, with 75% to 90% found just once. The specimen was CD4+ or CD8+ T cells sorted from blood, collected in a trial of the OX40 agonist ivuxolimab. The source is an adult with an advanced solid tumor such as melanoma, head and neck, liver or kidney cancer.

The J gene is TRBJ2-5, the V gene TRBV6-1; the D is unclear. In germline, CDR1 is MNHNS, CDR2 SASEGT. Trimming cost V 0 bases and J 2 bases, with 10 bases left between them. CDR3 length: 15 residues. CDR3 nucleotide sequence: TGTGCCAGCAGTGAAGCGTTAGGAAAGCAAGAGACCCAGTACTTC. Encoded protein: CASSEALGKQETQYF.

This chain links TRBV7-8 with TRBJ1-1; tentative D call: TRBD1 (6 bases). There are 19 residues in the CDR3. V lost 5 bases, J lost 0 bases, and 25 bases lay in between. CDR1 is SGHVS and CDR2 is FQNEAQ in the germline V gene. In DNA form, the CDR3 reads TGTGCCAGCAGCACTCCGGACAGATACAAACCCCCAATGAACACTGAAGCTTTCTTT. Translation gives CASSTPDRYKPPMNTEAFF.